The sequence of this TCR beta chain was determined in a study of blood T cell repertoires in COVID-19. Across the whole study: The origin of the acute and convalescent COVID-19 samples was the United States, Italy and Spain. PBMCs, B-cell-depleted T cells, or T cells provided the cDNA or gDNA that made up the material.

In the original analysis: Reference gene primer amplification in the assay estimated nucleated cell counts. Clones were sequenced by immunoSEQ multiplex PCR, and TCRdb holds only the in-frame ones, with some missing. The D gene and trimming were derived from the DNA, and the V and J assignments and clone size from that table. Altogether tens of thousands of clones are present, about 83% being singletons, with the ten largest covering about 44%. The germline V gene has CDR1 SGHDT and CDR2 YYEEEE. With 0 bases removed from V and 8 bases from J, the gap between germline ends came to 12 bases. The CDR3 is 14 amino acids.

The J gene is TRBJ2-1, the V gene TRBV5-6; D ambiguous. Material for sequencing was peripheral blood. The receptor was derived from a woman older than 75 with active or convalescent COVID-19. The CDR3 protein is CASSLVLRFDEQFF. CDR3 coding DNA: TGTGCCAGCAGCTTGGTTCTTAGATTCGATGAGCAGTTCTTC.